The rows below give T cell receptor beta chains drawn from one sample of a study of lymphopenia after photon versus proton radiotherapy. Profiling relied on immunoSEQ multiplex PCR, and the TCRdb table lists in-frame clones only, not all of them. Of about 45,000 clones listed, 85% are singletons. Sequences were derived from peripheral blood, sampled from a patient treated with photon-based radiotherapy. All receptors come from a man aged 40-49 years with gastric cancer. Both conserved end residues are part of each CDR3. A D gene is named only where the DNA matches it firmly. Size tells how often a clone was seen (once, few, many) or the class of an expanded clone, and some rows leave it out.

D	length	size	J	V	CDR3	DNA
TRBD1	15	once	TRBJ2-3	TRBV5-1	CASSSPGQATDTQYF	TGCGCCAGCAGCTCTCCAGGACAGGCCACAGATACGCAGTATTTT
.	16	.	TRBJ1-6	TRBV7-9	CASSLAGGQGSSPLHF	TGTGCCAGCAGCTTAGCAGGAGGGCAGGGGAGTTCACCCCTCCACTTT
.	15	.	TRBJ2-5	TRBV4-1	CASSQGLGVQETQYF	TGCGCCAGCAGCCAAGGTCTGGGGGTCCAGGAGACCCAGTACTTC
TRBD1	14	.	TRBJ1-2	TRBV18	CASSPGTGSYGYTF	TGTGCCAGCTCACCGGGGACAGGGTCCTATGGCTACACCTTC
.	12	.	TRBJ1-6	TRBV7-9	CASGTSNSPLHF	TGTGCCAGCGGGACCTCAAATTCACCCCTCCACTTT
TRBD2	15	.	TRBJ2-1	TRBV7-3	CASSLGRGTDNEQFF	TGTGCCAGCAGCTTAGGGCGGGGGACCGACAATGAGCAGTTCTTC
TRBD1	13	.	TRBJ1-5	TRBV19	CASARDRDQPQHF	TGTGCCAGTGCTAGGGACAGGGACCAGCCCCAGCATTTT
TRBD1	15	few	TRBJ1-5	TRBV7-9	CASSPGQGAEGPQHF	TGTGCCAGCAGCCCGGGACAGGGGGCGGAGGGGCCCCAGCATTTT
.	11	.	TRBJ1-1	TRBV20-1	CSARTGTEAFF	TGCAGTGCTAGGACAGGCACTGAAGCTTTCTTT
.	13	.	TRBJ1-1	TRBV7-2	CASSLARNTEAFF	TGTGCCAGCAGCTTAGCTCGGAACACTGAAGCTTTCTTT
.	11	.	TRBJ2-7	TRBV6-5	CASKGAYEQYF	TGTGCCAGCAAGGGGGCCTACGAGCAGTACTTC
TRBD2	14	.	TRBJ2-3	TRBV7-3	CASSPGLGTDTQYF	TGTGCCAGCAGCCCGGGACTAGGCACAGATACGCAGTATTTT
.	15	.	TRBJ2-7	TRBV4-1	CASSQDGDISYEQYF	TGCGCCAGCAGCCAAGATGGGGACATTTCCTACGAGCAGTACTTC
.	14	.	TRBJ2-1	TRBV4-3	CASSQDAGSTEQFF	TGCGCCAGCAGCCAAGATGCGGGGAGCACTGAGCAGTTCTTC
.	16	.	TRBJ1-4	TRBV7-2	CASSRDLGATNEKLFF	TGTGCCAGCAGCCGGGACCTAGGGGCAACTAATGAAAAACTGTTTTTT
TRBD1	16	.	TRBJ1-3	TRBV2	CASGFLRDSSGNTIYF	TGTGCCAGCGGCTTCCTCCGGGACAGCTCTGGAAACACCATATATTTT
.	14	.	TRBJ2-2	TRBV7-8	CASSSGQYTGELFF	TGTGCCAGCAGCTCCGGACAGTACACCGGGGAGCTGTTTTTT
.	15	.	TRBJ2-3	TRBV5-1	CASSFRERSTDTQYF	TGCGCCAGCAGCTTCCGGGAACGGAGCACAGATACGCAGTATTTT
.	16	.	TRBJ2-3	TRBV7-2	CASSLVGGTSTDTQYF	TGTGCCAGCAGCTTAGTCGGGGGAACTAGCACAGATACGCAGTATTTT
TRBD1	13	few	TRBJ1-2	TRBV5-1	CASSPGTANGYTF	TGCGCCAGCAGCCCCGGGACAGCTAATGGCTACACCTTC
.	10	once	TRBJ1-2	TRBV7-9	CASSREADSF	TGTGCCAGCAGCCGAGAAGCGGATTCCTTC
.	12	.	TRBJ2-1	TRBV7-9	CASSAVGGEQFF	TGTGCCAGCAGCGCCGTAGGTGGAGAGCAGTTCTTC
.	13	.	TRBJ1-1	TRBV5-1	CASSLLGGTEAFF	TGCGCCAGCAGCTTATTAGGAGGCACTGAAGCTTTCTTT
.	13	.	TRBJ2-7	TRBV7-3	CASSLGETYEQYF	TGTGCCAGCAGCTTAGGGGAAACCTACGAGCAGTACTTC
.	15	.	TRBJ1-2	TRBV6-1	CASSEMGAPYYGYTF	TGTGCCAGCAGTGAAATGGGAGCGCCATACTATGGCTACACCTTC
TRBD1	16	.	TRBJ2-7	TRBV27	CASRITGTGVTYEQYF	TGTGCCAGCAGGATAACCGGGACAGGGGTAACCTACGAGCAGTACTTC
TRBD1	15	.	TRBJ1-2	TRBV27	CASSPKTGAHYGYTF	TGTGCCAGCAGTCCGAAGACAGGGGCCCATTATGGCTACACCTTC
TRBD1	16	.	TRBJ2-7	TRBV5-6	CASSKGQGSLSYEQYF	TGTGCCAGCAGCAAAGGACAGGGATCCCTCTCCTACGAGCAGTACTTC
.	15	.	TRBJ1-1	TRBV5-4	CASSPRGRGNTEAFF	TGTGCCAGCAGCCCCAGGGGACGGGGGAACACTGAAGCTTTCTTT
.	15	.	TRBJ2-3	TRBV18	CASSPPVTGTDTQYF	TGTGCCAGCTCACCACCCGTCACCGGCACAGATACGCAGTATTTT
TRBD2	15	few	TRBJ2-1	TRBV11-2	CASSSTSGPYNEQFF	TGTGCCAGCAGCTCTACTAGCGGGCCTTACAATGAGCAGTTCTTC
.	15	once	TRBJ2-6	TRBV11-3	CASSPGGTGANVLTF	TGTGCCAGCAGCCCAGGGGGGACCGGGGCCAACGTCCTGACTTTC
TRBD1	14	.	TRBJ1-1	TRBV18	CASSTQGGNTEAFF	TGTGCCAGCTCAACACAGGGGGGGAACACTGAAGCTTTCTTT
.	15	.	TRBJ1-5	TRBV2	CASSEGNRDYQPQHF	TGTGCCAGCAGTGAAGGTAATAGGGATTATCAGCCCCAGCATTTT
.	16	.	TRBJ1-6	TRBV30	CAWRLGGESGNSPLHF	TGTGCCTGGAGGCTGGGTGGGGAGTCTGGTAATTCACCCCTCCACTTT
.	16	.	TRBJ1-3	TRBV11-3	CASSLRSQGSGNTIYF	TGTGCCAGCAGCTTACGGTCGCAGGGCTCTGGAAACACCATATATTTT
.	13	once	TRBJ1-3	TRBV29-1	CSGAGDSGNTIYF	TGCAGTGGGGCCGGGGACTCTGGAAACACCATATATTTT
.	13	.	TRBJ2-2	TRBV6-1	CASRAGTTGELFF	TGTGCCAGCAGGGCAGGGACCACCGGGGAGCTGTTTTTT
TRBD1	17	.	TRBJ2-3	TRBV5-1	CASSGGQGSARTDTQYF	TGCGCCAGCAGCGGGGGACAGGGGAGTGCGAGGACAGATACGCAGTATTTT
.	12	.	TRBJ2-1	TRBV6-5	CASSSPQGEQFF	TGTGCCAGCAGTTCACCCCAAGGTGAGCAGTTCTTC
TRBD2	16	.	TRBJ2-1	TRBV5-8	CASSRLAGGSGDEQFF	TGTGCCAGCAGCAGACTAGCGGGGGGGTCTGGGGATGAGCAGTTCTTC
.	15	.	TRBJ1-1	TRBV10-3	CAISDSSGKGAEAFF	TGTGCCATCAGTGACTCTTCAGGGAAGGGCGCTGAAGCTTTCTTT
.	15	.	TRBJ2-7	TRBV6-5	CASSPDGFRSYEQYF	TGTGCCAGCAGTCCCGACGGCTTTCGCTCCTACGAGCAGTACTTC
TRBD1	15	.	TRBJ1-2	TRBV2	CASSGPTGGIYGYTF	TGTGCCAGCAGTGGTCCGACAGGGGGGATATATGGCTACACCTTC
.	14	.	TRBJ2-7	TRBV5-1	CASSGGGNSYEQYF	TGCGCCAGCAGCGGAGGCGGGAACTCCTACGAGCAGTACTTC
TRBD1	14	.	TRBJ1-2	TRBV6-5	CATTPGQALRGYTF	TGTGCCACGACTCCGGGACAGGCCTTGCGTGGCTACACCTTC
TRBD2	13	.	TRBJ2-1	TRBV5-4	CASRGGMKNEQFF	TGTGCCAGCAGGGGAGGGATGAAGAATGAGCAGTTCTTC
.	15	.	TRBJ1-2	TRBV30	CAWSVAGGSVYGYTF	TGTGCCTGGAGTGTAGCGGGGGGCTCGGTCTATGGCTACACCTTC
.	13	.	TRBJ2-5	TRBV5-1	CASSLRQAGEQYF	TGCGCCAGCAGCTTGAGGCAGGCTGGGGAGCAGTACTTC
.	15	.	TRBJ1-6	TRBV2	CASMISAAGDSPLHF	TGTGCCAGCATGATCTCGGCGGCCGGGGATTCACCCCTCCACTTT
.	16	.	TRBJ2-5	TRBV5-4	CASSRGWGGPQETQYF	TGTGCCAGCAGCAGGGGGTGGGGGGGCCCCCAAGAGACCCAGTACTTC
.	15	.	TRBJ2-2	TRBV10-3	CAIRPGAGGTGELFF	TGTGCCATCAGACCGGGGGCTGGCGGCACCGGGGAGCTGTTTTTT
TRBD1	17	.	TRBJ1-6	TRBV7-2	CASSLGILRTGNSPLHF	TGTGCCAGCAGCTTAGGGATACTCCGGACAGGAAATTCACCCCTCCACTTT
.	14	.	TRBJ1-1	TRBV4-2	CASSPTEMNTEAFF	TGTGCCAGCAGCCCGACTGAGATGAACACTGAAGCTTTCTTT
TRBD1	15	.	TRBJ2-7	TRBV15	CATSREPGGSYEQYF	TGTGCCACCAGCAGAGAGCCAGGGGGCTCCTACGAGCAGTACTTC
.	15	once	TRBJ1-4	TRBV4-1	CASSQVGVTNEKLFF	TGCGCCAGCAGCCAAGTAGGCGTCACTAATGAAAAACTGTTTTTT
.	14	.	TRBJ1-3	TRBV6-5	CASSTLTAGNTIYF	TGTGCCAGCAGTACACTCACGGCTGGAAACACCATATATTTT
.	16	.	TRBJ1-6	TRBV4-3	CASSQGSETYNSPLHF	TGCGCCAGCAGCCAAGGGTCTGAAACCTATAATTCACCCCTCCACTTT
.	15	.	TRBJ2-1	TRBV7-3	CASSPGAGAYNEQFF	TGTGCCAGCAGCCCGGGGGCCGGGGCCTACAATGAGCAGTTCTTC